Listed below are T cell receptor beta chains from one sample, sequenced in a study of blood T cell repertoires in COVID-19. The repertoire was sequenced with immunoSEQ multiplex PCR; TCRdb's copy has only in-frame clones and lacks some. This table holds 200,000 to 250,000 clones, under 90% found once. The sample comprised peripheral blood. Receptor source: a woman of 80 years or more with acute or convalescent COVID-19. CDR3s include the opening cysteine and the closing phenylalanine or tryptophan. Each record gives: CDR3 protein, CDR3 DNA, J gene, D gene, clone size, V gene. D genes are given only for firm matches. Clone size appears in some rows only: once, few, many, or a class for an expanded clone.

CASTLRGGYGSNYGYTF,TGTGCCAGCACTCTCAGAGGAGGGTATGGAAGTAACTATGGCTACACCTTC,TRBJ1-2,-,-,TRBV19
CASSRESGEQFF,TGTGCCAGCAGTCGAGAGTCGGGTGAGCAGTTCTTC,TRBJ2-1,-,-,TRBV12-3/TRBV12-4
CASSHRGKGETQYF,TGTGCCAGCAGCCACAGGGGAAAAGGAGAGACCCAGTACTTC,TRBJ2-5,-,-,TRBV3-1/TRBV3-2
CASSTDRLAQPQHF,TGTGCCAGCAGTACCGACAGGCTTGCTCAGCCCCAGCATTTT,TRBJ1-5,-,-,TRBV6-5
CSARGMRDTGELFF,TGCAGCGCCAGGGGGATGAGGGACACCGGGGAGCTGTTTTTT,TRBJ2-2,TRBD1,-,TRBV29-1
CASSQDEGGYTF,TGTGCCAGCAGCCAAGATGAGGGTGGCTACACCTTC,TRBJ1-2,-,-,TRBV4-2
CASSFADTQYF,TGTGCCAGCAGCTTCGCAGATACGCAGTATTTT,TRBJ2-3,-,-,TRBV5-6
CAIGGGKGPNEKLFF,TGTGCCATCGGGGGAGGTAAAGGGCCGAATGAAAAACTGTTTTTT,TRBJ1-4,-,-,TRBV10-3
CSANEQGVGTEAFF,TGCAGCGCGAATGAACAGGGGGTGGGCACTGAAGCTTTCTTT,TRBJ1-1,TRBD1,once,TRBV29-1
CASSLTGRKDSPLHF,TGTGCCAGCAGCCTGACAGGGAGGAAGGATTCACCCCTCCACTTT,TRBJ1-6,TRBD1,-,TRBV7-9
CASRDDSFTQYF,TGTGCCAGCAGAGATGACAGTTTTACGCAGTATTTT,TRBJ2-3,-,-,TRBV14
CASSARVGGTEAFF,TGTGCCAGTAGTGCCCGGGTGGGGGGCACTGAAGCTTTCTTT,TRBJ1-1,-,-,TRBV19
CASSPLKISGRNSPLHF,TGCGCCAGCAGCCCCCTAAAAATATCAGGGCGCAATTCACCCCTCCACTTT,TRBJ1-6,-,-,TRBV4-3
CASSNPGQVNEKLFF,TGTGCCAGCAGCAATCCGGGACAGGTGAATGAAAAACTGTTTTTT,TRBJ1-4,TRBD1,once,TRBV7-9
CASRRGAGPSYEQYF,TGTGCCAGCAGGCGGGGGGCAGGGCCCTCCTACGAGCAGTACTTC,TRBJ2-7,TRBD2,-,TRBV2
CASRPGGGNYGYTF,TGTGCCAGCAGACCCGGCGGAGGCAACTATGGCTACACCTTC,TRBJ1-2,-,-,TRBV6-5
CASSQGVAGVPQETQYF,TGTGCCAGCAGCCAAGGGGTAGCGGGGGTCCCTCAAGAGACCCAGTACTTC,TRBJ2-5,TRBD2,once,TRBV3-1/TRBV3-2
CASSPTLIRKLFF,TGTGCCAGCAGCCCTACTCTTATAAGAAAACTGTTTTTT,TRBJ1-4,-,-,TRBV11-3
CASGGQGNIQYF,TGTGCCAGCGGGGGACAGGGAAACATTCAGTACTTC,TRBJ2-4,TRBD1,-,TRBV9
CAWSVTGGGYYGYTF,TGTGCCTGGAGTGTCACAGGGGGGGGATATTATGGCTACACCTTC,TRBJ1-2,TRBD1,-,TRBV30
CASSLNAENTEAFF,TGCGCCAGCAGCTTGAACGCAGAGAACACTGAAGCTTTCTTT,TRBJ1-1,-,-,TRBV5-1
CATSDPRETDTQYF,TGTGCCACCAGTGATCCTCGGGAGACAGATACGCAGTATTTT,TRBJ2-3,-,-,TRBV24-1
CATADTDNQPQHF,TGTGCCACAGCAGACACTGACAATCAGCCCCAGCATTTT,TRBJ1-5,-,-,TRBV19
CASSLAGVSGNTIYF,TGTGCCAGCAGCTTGGCGGGGGTCTCTGGAAACACCATATATTTT,TRBJ1-3,-,-,TRBV5-4
CASSFRQGAYGYTF,TGTGCCAGCAGTTTCCGACAGGGGGCCTATGGCTACACCTTC,TRBJ1-2,TRBD1,-,TRBV7-9
CASSVDRGHYEQYF,TGTGCCAGCAGTGTGGACAGGGGGCACTACGAGCAGTACTTC,TRBJ2-7,TRBD1,-,TRBV28
CASSLRTGLGNSPLHF,TGTGCCAGCAGTTTACGGACAGGCCTTGGAAATTCACCCCTCCACTTT,TRBJ1-6,TRBD1,-,TRBV27
CASSRTSGAYEQYF,TGCGCCAGCAGTCGGACTAGCGGGGCCTACGAGCAGTACTTC,TRBJ2-7,TRBD2,few,TRBV5-1
CASSYTGNTEAFF,TGTGCCAGCAGTTACACGGGGAACACTGAAGCTTTCTTT,TRBJ1-1,-,few,TRBV6-5
CASSLARGELGYTF,TGTGCCAGCAGCTTGGCCCGGGGGGAGCTTGGCTACACCTTC,TRBJ1-2,-,-,TRBV5-4
CAWSTGDYSNQPQHF,TGTGCCTGGTCGACAGGGGATTATAGCAATCAGCCCCAGCATTTT,TRBJ1-5,TRBD1,-,TRBV30
CASSLEGGASHEQYF,TGCGCCAGCAGCTTGGAGGGGGGGGCTTCCCACGAGCAGTACTTC,TRBJ2-7,-,-,TRBV5-1
CSVEGGRSGGLYEQYF,TGCAGCGTTGAAGGGGGGCGGTCAGGGGGACTCTACGAGCAGTACTTC,TRBJ2-7,-,-,TRBV29-1
CASSLVARRWREQFF,TGTGCCAGCAGCTTAGTCGCCCGACGGTGGAGGGAGCAGTTCTTC,TRBJ2-1,-,-,TRBV11-2
CASSFRLAEGQETQYF,TGTGCCAGCAGCTTTAGACTAGCGGAGGGACAAGAGACCCAGTACTTC,TRBJ2-5,TRBD2,-,TRBV5-6
CASSVGGATEAFF,TGTGCCAGCAGCGTAGGTGGGGCCACTGAAGCTTTCTTT,TRBJ1-1,-,-,TRBV9
CATKESGMNTEAFF,TGTGCCACAAAAGAGTCGGGGATGAACACTGAAGCTTTCTTT,TRBJ1-1,-,-,TRBV10-3
CASSPLRAGYNEQFF,TGCGCCAGCAGCCCCCTAAGGGCGGGATACAATGAGCAGTTCTTC,TRBJ2-1,-,-,TRBV5-1
CASSPFSATNEKLFF,TGTGCCAGTAGCCCCTTCTCCGCGACTAATGAAAAACTGTTTTTT,TRBJ1-4,-,-,TRBV19
CASSIGRDDGPQHF,TGTGCCAGTAGTATCGGGCGGGACGATGGGCCCCAGCATTTT,TRBJ1-5,-,once,TRBV19
CASSSVGGNTEAFF,TGTGCCAGCAGTTCCGTAGGGGGGAACACTGAAGCTTTCTTT,TRBJ1-1,-,-,TRBV6-5
CASSPDQAYEQYF,TGCGCCAGCAGCCCCGATCAAGCTTACGAGCAGTACTTC,TRBJ2-7,-,-,TRBV5-1
CASSWDREFGYTF,TGTGCCAGCAGTTGGGACAGGGAGTTTGGCTACACCTTC,TRBJ1-2,TRBD1,-,TRBV12-3/TRBV12-4
CASSQDPGVRGAGELFF,TGCGCCAGCAGCCAGGATCCAGGGGTCAGGGGGGCCGGGGAGCTGTTTTTT,TRBJ2-2,-,-,TRBV4-1
CSAGRGYEQYF,TGCAGTGCGGGCAGGGGGTACGAGCAGTACTTC,TRBJ2-7,TRBD1,-,TRBV20-1
CASSELPTGNRSTEAFF,TGTGCCAGCAGTGAGTTACCAACAGGGAATCGGAGCACTGAAGCTTTCTTT,TRBJ1-1,-,-,TRBV25-1
CASLRRWRGGVETQYF,TGTGCCAGCCTCCGGCGGTGGCGGGGGGGCGTAGAGACCCAGTACTTC,TRBJ2-5,TRBD2,-,TRBV27
CASRQRGGTGGYTQYF,TGTGCCAGCAGACAAAGAGGGGGGACGGGGGGATATACGCAGTATTTT,TRBJ2-3,-,-,TRBV7-2
CSVSSGGSNEQFF,TGCAGCGTTTCTAGCGGGGGGAGCAATGAGCAGTTCTTC,TRBJ2-1,TRBD2,-,TRBV29-1
CASSPSRDNYGYTF,TGTGCCAGCTCACCAAGCAGGGATAACTATGGCTACACCTTC,TRBJ1-2,-,-,TRBV18
CASSREVRTEAFF,TGTGCCAGCAGCCGCGAGGTCCGGACTGAAGCTTTCTTT,TRBJ1-1,-,-,TRBV3-1/TRBV3-2
CASSQKEGGTEAFF,TGTGCCAGCAGCCAAAAGGAGGGAGGCACTGAAGCTTTCTTT,TRBJ1-1,-,few,TRBV11-2
CASSSGRRLNAGELFF,TGTGCCAGCAGCTCGGGGAGGCGCCTCAATGCCGGGGAGCTGTTTTTT,TRBJ2-2,-,-,TRBV5-4
CASSQDGPGLFSVPGELFF,TGCGCCAGCAGCCAAGATGGACCGGGATTGTTCTCGGTTCCCGGGGAGCTGTTTTTT,TRBJ2-2,-,-,TRBV4-3
CASRIRTRFWGSGANVLTF,TGTGCCAGCAGAATCCGGACTAGATTTTGGGGCTCTGGGGCCAACGTCCTGACTTTC,TRBJ2-6,TRBD2,-,TRBV2